Listed below are T cell receptor beta chains from one sample, sequenced in a study of STAT3 mutations in large granular lymphocyte leukemia. Using immunoSEQ multiplex PCR, the repertoire was profiled, and TCRdb retains in-frame clones only, with some absent. Among some 9,800 clones listed, approximately 90% were seen once. What was sequenced was peripheral blood mononuclear cells. Receptors originate from a man aged 55 to 70 with T-cell large granular lymphocyte leukemia. Some clones in this sample may be carry-over from other donors' samples. Each CDR3 is given with its conserved first and last residue. The order of the fields is J gene, clone size, D gene, V gene, CDR3 protein, CDR3 DNA. The D gene is left open where the match is weak. Expanded clones are given a class, and other clones once, few, many or no size at all.

TRBJ1-4 . TRBD1 TRBV5-1 CASSLADRGGEKLFF TGCGCCAGCAGCTTGGCCGACAGGGGAGGTGAAAAACTGTTTTTT
TRBJ1-1 . . TRBV9 CASSVGALGNTEAFF TGTGCCAGCAGCGTAGGAGCCTTAGGGAACACTGAAGCTTTCTTT
TRBJ2-7 . TRBD1 TRBV18 CASSPTGGGDSYEQYF TGTGCCAGCTCACCTACAGGGGGCGGGGATTCCTACGAGCAGTACTTC
TRBJ2-3 few . TRBV6-5 CASSEPSTDTQYF TGTGCCAGCAGTGAACCTAGCACAGATACGCAGTATTTT
TRBJ2-3 . TRBD2 TRBV5-6 CASSLEGLAGSGTDTQYF TGTGCCAGCAGCTTGGAGGGCCTAGCGGGATCTGGCACAGATACGCAGTATTTT
TRBJ1-2 few . TRBV19 CASSLGGSDYGYTF TGTGCCAGTAGTCTAGGAGGGTCCGACTATGGCTACACCTTC
TRBJ2-7 . . TRBV25-1 CASSVTGVSYEQYF TGTGCCAGCAGTGTAACCGGAGTCTCCTACGAGCAGTACTTC
TRBJ2-1 . TRBD2 TRBV28 CASSSRGGRGDEQFF TGTGCCAGCAGTTCCCGGGGCGGGAGAGGGGATGAGCAGTTCTTC
TRBJ1-5 . TRBD1 TRBV5-5 CASSSTGEQGQPQHF TGTGCCAGCAGCAGTACAGGGGAGCAAGGCCAGCCCCAGCATTTT
TRBJ1-2 . . TRBV7-2 CASSSRANTRYGYTF TGTGCCAGCAGTTCTAGAGCAAACACGCGCTATGGCTACACCTTC
TRBJ2-1 . . TRBV25-1 CASSNPSDTWGSGEQFF TGTGCCAGCAGTAACCCCTCGGACACATGGGGCTCCGGTGAGCAGTTCTTC
TRBJ2-5 . . TRBV20-1 CSAGAVGTQYF TGCAGTGCCGGCGCGGTGGGGACCCAGTACTTC
TRBJ2-5 . TRBD2 TRBV5-4 CASSRGTSGETQYF TGTGCCAGCAGCAGAGGGACTAGCGGAGAGACCCAGTACTTC
TRBJ1-6 few . TRBV5-1 CASSRTTNSPLHF TGCGCCAGCAGCCGTACCACTAATTCACCCCTCCACTTT
TRBJ2-1 once TRBD2 TRBV5-1 CASSRTSGSSYNEQFF TGCGCCAGCAGCCGGACTAGCGGGAGCTCCTACAATGAGCAGTTCTTC
TRBJ2-5 once . TRBV5-1 CASSDRVGQETQYF TGCGCCAGCAGCGATCGGGTCGGTCAAGAGACCCAGTACTTC
TRBJ2-7 . TRBD1 TRBV5-5 CASSLGPTGDHF TGTGCCAGCAGCTTAGGCCCCACAGGGGACCACTTC
TRBJ2-2 . . TRBV6-4 CASSADRSAGELFF TGTGCCAGCAGTGCCGACAGGTCCGCCGGGGAGCTGTTTTTT